A selection of T cell receptor beta chains follows, all from one sample in a study of shared clonotypes between healthy human individuals. Produced via immunoSEQ multiplex PCR; TCRdb's table is partial and in-frame only. The data hold fewer than 3 million clones, with about 90% observed a single time. The sequencing sample was made of naive CD4+ T cells from PBMCs. The receptors were sampled from a man between 18 and 35 years old in good health. Some clones in this sample may be carry-over from other donors' samples. Each CDR3 is given with its conserved first and last residue. D genes are given only for firm matches. Expanded clones get a size class; other rows say once, few or many, or leave the size out.

j_gene,d_gene,v_gene,abundance,CDR3aa,CDR3nt
TRBJ2-7,TRBD2,TRBV30,.,CAWSVGGTSYF,TGTGCCTGGAGTGTGGGAGGGACCTCCTACTTC
TRBJ2-7,TRBD2,TRBV5-1,.,CASSPGLADFYEQYF,TGCGCCAGCAGCCCCGGGCTAGCGGATTTCTACGAGCAGTACTTC
TRBJ2-5,.,TRBV5-6,.,CASSLQETQYF,TGTGCCAGCAGCTTGCAGGAGACCCAGTACTTC
TRBJ2-5,TRBD2,TRBV29-1,.,CSRGGKTQYF,TGCAGCCGGGGAGGGAAGACCCAGTACTTC
TRBJ2-3,TRBD1,TRBV4-1,.,CASSQTRGTGISTDTQYF,TGCGCCAGCAGCCAAACCCGAGGGACAGGGATTAGCACAGATACGCAGTATTTT
TRBJ2-2,.,TRBV9,.,CASTFPIEAGGTGELFF,TGTGCCAGCACCTTTCCAATTGAGGCCGGAGGAACCGGGGAGCTGTTTTTT
TRBJ1-2,.,TRBV5-1,.,CASSPEQGVYGYTF,TGCGCCAGCAGCCCAGAACAGGGTGTCTATGGCTACACCTTC
TRBJ2-1,.,TRBV6-6,.,CASSYLAPEQFF,TGTGCCAGCAGTTACTTGGCGCCTGAGCAGTTCTTC
TRBJ2-7,.,TRBV2,.,CASRTETYEQYF,TGTGCCAGCAGGACAGAAACCTACGAGCAGTACTTC
TRBJ1-1,.,TRBV5-1,.,CASSLTNGAEAFF,TGCGCCAGCAGCTTAACGAACGGGGCTGAAGCTTTCTTT
TRBJ2-7,.,TRBV6-4,.,CASSRTSLWQYF,TGTGCCAGCAGCCGGACATCCCTTTGGCAGTACTTC
TRBJ2-7,.,TRBV2,once,CASSDFTHEQYF,TGTGCCAGCAGTGACTTCACTCACGAGCAGTACTTC
TRBJ2-1,.,TRBV11-2,.,CASSLGGGQNNEQFF,TGTGCCAGCAGCTTAGGTGGCGGGCAGAACAATGAGCAGTTCTTC
TRBJ2-3,.,TRBV28,.,CASNPRAILEADTQYF,TGTGCCAGCAACCCTAGGGCCATATTGGAGGCAGATACGCAGTATTTT
TRBJ2-1,.,TRBV29-1,once,CSICSGQSAYNEQFF,TGCAGCATCTGTTCCGGACAGAGTGCCTACAATGAGCAGTTCTTC
TRBJ2-1,TRBD2,TRBV19,.,CASTPRGGTSGSRNNEQFF,TGTGCCAGTACCCCCCGAGGGGGCACTAGCGGGAGTAGGAACAATGAGCAGTTCTTC
TRBJ2-7,.,TRBV28,.,CASTTRGGEQYF,TGTGCCAGCACTACAAGGGGCGGGGAGCAGTACTTC
TRBJ2-7,TRBD2,TRBV19,.,CASSNPRGGRSYEQYF,TGTGCCAGTAGTAACCCCCGTGGCGGGAGAAGCTACGAGCAGTACTTC
TRBJ1-2,TRBD1,TRBV5-1,.,CASSLADRSSGYTF,TGCGCCAGCAGCTTGGCGGACAGGAGCTCTGGCTACACCTTC
TRBJ2-7,TRBD2,TRBV5-1,.,CASSREGTLSYEQYF,TGCGCCAGCAGCCGGGAGGGTACATTATCCTACGAGCAGTACTTC
TRBJ1-2,.,TRBV7-9,.,CASSLDPRVTNYGYTF,TGTGCCAGCAGCCTAGATCCCAGGGTAACTAACTATGGCTACACCTTC
TRBJ2-2,.,TRBV5-1,.,CASSFRERTGELFF,TGCGCCAGCAGCTTTCGGGAGCGGACCGGGGAGCTGTTTTTT
TRBJ1-4,.,TRBV28,.,CASSSRQSNEKLFF,TGTGCCAGCAGTTCGCGGCAGAGTAATGAAAAACTGTTTTTT
TRBJ1-1,TRBD1,TRBV7-9,.,CASSPGGGGWEAFF,TGTGCCAGCAGCCCCGGTGGAGGGGGCTGGGAAGCTTTCTTT
TRBJ1-5,.,TRBV5-1,.,CASTGISNQPQHF,TGCGCCAGCACAGGGATTAGCAATCAGCCCCAGCATTTT
TRBJ1-2,.,TRBV30,.,CAWSGRSGYTF,TGTGCCTGGAGTGGACGTTCGGGCTACACCTTC
TRBJ2-3,.,TRBV7-3,.,CASSPGQSTDTQYF,TGTGCCAGCAGCCCGGGGCAAAGCACAGATACGCAGTATTTT
TRBJ2-1,.,TRBV30,.,CAWSARRGREFF,TGTGCCTGGAGTGCCCGCCGGGGCAGGGAGTTCTTC
TRBJ2-7,.,TRBV25-1,.,CASSDTMEAGEQYF,TGTGCCAGCAGTGACACCATGGAGGCAGGGGAGCAGTACTTC
TRBJ1-2,TRBD1,TRBV7-2,.,CASSSGGNYGYTF,TGTGCCAGCAGCTCAGGGGGTAACTATGGCTACACCTTC
TRBJ2-3,TRBD2,TRBV2,.,CASSVLPLAGEGTQYF,TGTGCCAGCAGTGTCCTGCCACTAGCGGGAGAGGGTACGCAGTATTTT
TRBJ2-2,.,TRBV6-5,.,CASRTWDNRAGELFF,TGTGCCAGCAGAACCTGGGACAACCGGGCCGGGGAGCTGTTTTTT
TRBJ2-1,.,TRBV2,.,CASSADSYNEQFF,TGTGCCAGCTCGGCGGACTCCTACAATGAGCAGTTCTTC
TRBJ2-3,TRBD1,TRBV5-1,.,CASSLGQATDTQYF,TGCGCCAGCAGCCTTGGACAGGCCACAGATACGCAGTATTTT
TRBJ2-1,TRBD2,TRBV6-1,.,CASSEDPTSGISNEQFF,TGTGCCAGCAGTGAAGACCCGACTAGCGGGATTTCCAATGAGCAGTTCTTC
TRBJ2-3,TRBD2,TRBV7-3,.,CASRLGTSGPDTQYF,TGTGCCAGCAGACTAGGGACTAGCGGGCCAGATACGCAGTATTTT
TRBJ1-2,.,TRBV29-1,.,CSVGEGYGYTF,TGCAGCGTTGGAGAGGGTTATGGCTACACCTTC
TRBJ2-7,TRBD1,TRBV5-1,.,CASTAQGAGYEQYF,TGCGCCAGCACCGCTCAGGGGGCTGGATACGAGCAGTACTTC
TRBJ1-2,.,TRBV18,.,CASSPPGGYYGYTF,TGTGCCAGCTCACCACCCGGGGGATACTATGGCTACACCTTC
TRBJ2-2,.,TRBV18,.,CASSPPVRGTGELFF,TGTGCCAGCTCACCACCTGTGAGGGGAACCGGGGAGCTGTTTTTT
TRBJ1-5,.,TRBV28,once,CASSLVDQPQHF,TGTGCCAGCAGTTTAGTAGATCAGCCCCAGCATTTT